A selection of T cell receptor beta chains follows, all from one sample in a study of T-cell memory formation after mild COVID-19. TCRdb redid the calling of the 5' RACE reads with MiXCR, one entry per CDR3 protein. The sample shows over 14,000 distinct CDR3 sequences, approximately 19% of them seen only once. Sequenced input: PBMCs or a T cell subset sorted from them (not recorded which). All receptors derive from an adult woman who had mild COVID-19 (a few samples of this study predate the infection). Cell type and time point are not known. Each CDR3 is given with its conserved first and last residue. The order of the fields is J gene, D gene, V gene, clone size, CDR3 protein, CDR3 DNA. A D gene is named only where the DNA matches it firmly. Some rows have no size entry. The others give once, few or many, or a class for an expanded clone.

j_call: TRBJ2-7; d_call: TRBD2; v_call: TRBV15; clone_size: many; cdr3_aa: CATSRAAGGPYEQYF; cdr3_nt: TGTGCCACCAGCAGAGCTGCGGGAGGGCCGTACGAGCAGTACTTC
j_call: TRBJ1-1; d_call: NA; v_call: TRBV7-3; clone_size: many; cdr3_aa: CASSLRGFGTEAFF; cdr3_nt: TGTGCCAGCAGCTTAAGAGGGTTCGGCACTGAAGCTTTCTTT
j_call: TRBJ2-7; d_call: NA; v_call: TRBV20-1; clone_size: many; cdr3_aa: CSASPEVGEDIYEQYF; cdr3_nt: TGCAGTGCTAGCCCAGAAGTGGGAGAGGACATCTACGAGCAGTACTTC
j_call: TRBJ2-2; d_call: TRBD2; v_call: TRBV19; clone_size: many; cdr3_aa: CASSTPGLVWVGELFF; cdr3_nt: TGTGCCAGTAGTACCCCGGGACTAGTCTGGGTCGGGGAGCTGTTTTTT
j_call: TRBJ2-2; d_call: NA; v_call: TRBV5-1; clone_size: many; cdr3_aa: CASTPETTNTGELFF; cdr3_nt: TGCGCCAGCACACCGGAGACTACCAACACCGGGGAGCTGTTTTTT
j_call: TRBJ1-4; d_call: NA; v_call: TRBV18; clone_size: many; cdr3_aa: CASSPSGGEKLFF; cdr3_nt: TGTGCCAGCTCACCCTCGGGGGGTGAAAAACTGTTTTTT
j_call: TRBJ1-3; d_call: NA; v_call: TRBV12-3/TRBV12-4; clone_size: many; cdr3_aa: CATSNVQKRNTIYF; cdr3_nt: TGTGCCACCTCAAACGTACAGAAGCGAAACACCATATATTTT
j_call: TRBJ2-7; d_call: TRBD1; v_call: TRBV10-3; clone_size: medium-sized; cdr3_aa: CAIRKTGDSSYEQYF; cdr3_nt: TGTGCCATCAGGAAGACAGGGGATTCCTCCTACGAGCAGTACTTC
j_call: TRBJ2-7; d_call: NA; v_call: TRBV5-6; clone_size: many; cdr3_aa: CASSPGTPRSYEQYF; cdr3_nt: TGTGCCAGCAGCCCCGGGACACCCCGGTCCTACGAGCAGTACTTC
j_call: TRBJ1-5; d_call: NA; v_call: TRBV24-1; clone_size: NA; cdr3_aa: CATSGSGEQPQHF; cdr3_nt: TGTGCCACCAGTGGTAGCGGGGAACAGCCCCAGCATTTT
j_call: TRBJ1-2; d_call: NA; v_call: TRBV19; clone_size: few; cdr3_aa: CASSIVLGTANYGYTF; cdr3_nt: TGTGCCAGTAGTATAGTATTGGGAACAGCCAACTATGGCTACACCTTC
j_call: TRBJ2-1; d_call: TRBD2; v_call: TRBV18; clone_size: many; cdr3_aa: CASSPRTSGSGNNEQFF; cdr3_nt: TGTGCCAGCTCACCACGGACTAGCGGGAGTGGAAACAATGAGCAGTTCTTC
j_call: TRBJ2-7; d_call: NA; v_call: TRBV6-2/TRBV6-3; clone_size: many; cdr3_aa: CASSSGTYVSEQYF; cdr3_nt: TGTGCCAGCAGTTCCGGGACATACGTCAGCGAGCAGTACTTC
j_call: TRBJ2-3; d_call: NA; v_call: TRBV15; clone_size: few; cdr3_aa: CATSRDRLGGAAFDTQYF; cdr3_nt: TGTGCCACCAGCAGAGATCGATTAGGCGGGGCCGCATTTGATACGCAGTATTTT
j_call: TRBJ2-1; d_call: TRBD2; v_call: TRBV3-1; clone_size: many; cdr3_aa: CASSLTSGTYNEQFF; cdr3_nt: TGTGCCAGCAGCCTGACTAGCGGTACCTACAATGAGCAGTTCTTC
j_call: TRBJ2-7; d_call: NA; v_call: TRBV7-2; clone_size: many; cdr3_aa: CASRSGTLSYEQYF; cdr3_nt: TGTGCCAGCAGGTCCGGGACACTCTCCTACGAGCAGTACTTC
j_call: TRBJ1-1; d_call: TRBD1; v_call: TRBV7-9; clone_size: many; cdr3_aa: CASSLGGTGYTEAFF; cdr3_nt: TGTGCCAGCAGCTTAGGGGGGACAGGGTATACTGAAGCTTTCTTT
j_call: TRBJ1-1; d_call: NA; v_call: TRBV6-5; clone_size: many; cdr3_aa: CASSYSVGTEAFF; cdr3_nt: TGTGCCAGCAGTTACTCGGTAGGCACTGAAGCTTTCTTT
j_call: TRBJ2-5; d_call: TRBD1; v_call: TRBV7-2; clone_size: many; cdr3_aa: CASSRGQGAFVETQYF; cdr3_nt: TGTGCCAGCAGCCGGGGACAGGGGGCATTTGTAGAGACCCAGTACTTC
j_call: TRBJ1-1; d_call: TRBD1; v_call: TRBV6-5; clone_size: NA; cdr3_aa: CASSQTGRTEAFF; cdr3_nt: TGTGCCAGCAGTCAGACAGGGCGGACTGAAGCTTTCTTT
j_call: TRBJ2-1; d_call: TRBD2; v_call: TRBV29-1; clone_size: medium-sized; cdr3_aa: CSVFLAFSGKVNYNEQFF; cdr3_nt: TGCAGCGTTTTTCTTGCATTTAGCGGGAAGGTTAACTACAATGAGCAGTTCTTC
j_call: TRBJ1-2; d_call: TRBD1; v_call: TRBV7-9; clone_size: many; cdr3_aa: CASSPDWTGEGYTF; cdr3_nt: TGTGCCAGCAGCCCCGATTGGACAGGGGAGGGCTACACCTTC
j_call: TRBJ2-1; d_call: TRBD2; v_call: TRBV2; clone_size: NA; cdr3_aa: CASSEGGSEQFF; cdr3_nt: TGTGCCAGCAGTGAGGGAGGGAGTGAGCAGTTCTTC
j_call: TRBJ2-3; d_call: TRBD2; v_call: TRBV5-1; clone_size: many; cdr3_aa: CASSLSSGGAADTQYF; cdr3_nt: TGCGCCAGCAGCTTATCGAGCGGGGGGGCCGCAGATACGCAGTATTTT
j_call: TRBJ1-1; d_call: NA; v_call: TRBV24-1; clone_size: many; cdr3_aa: CATSAHGTFEAFF; cdr3_nt: TGTGCCACCAGTGCCCACGGGACTTTCGAAGCTTTCTTT
j_call: TRBJ2-7; d_call: TRBD2; v_call: TRBV12-3/TRBV12-4; clone_size: many; cdr3_aa: CASSLSGKAYEQYF; cdr3_nt: TGTGCCAGCAGTTTAAGCGGGAAAGCCTACGAGCAGTACTTC
j_call: TRBJ2-5; d_call: NA; v_call: TRBV21-1; clone_size: many; cdr3_aa: CASSKRGGRGQETQYF; cdr3_nt: TGTGCCAGCAGCAAACGTGGCGGGAGGGGACAAGAGACCCAGTACTTC
j_call: TRBJ1-2; d_call: NA; v_call: TRBV16; clone_size: once; cdr3_aa: CASSQTVREGYTF; cdr3_nt: TGTGCCAGCAGCCAGACAGTCCGGGAAGGCTACACCTTC
j_call: TRBJ1-1; d_call: TRBD1; v_call: TRBV24-1; clone_size: many; cdr3_aa: CATSDAGTGNTEAFF; cdr3_nt: TGTGCCACCAGTGACGCCGGGACAGGGAACACTGAAGCTTTCTTT
j_call: TRBJ2-1; d_call: TRBD2; v_call: TRBV15; clone_size: medium-sized; cdr3_aa: CATSRGGSGGDLNEQFF; cdr3_nt: TGTGCCACCAGCAGAGGAGGTAGCGGGGGGGATTTGAATGAGCAGTTCTTC
j_call: TRBJ1-2; d_call: NA; v_call: TRBV5-1; clone_size: NA; cdr3_aa: CASSLGSLHTF; cdr3_nt: TGCGCCAGCAGCTTGGGCAGCCTACACACCTTC
j_call: TRBJ1-1; d_call: NA; v_call: TRBV5-1; clone_size: NA; cdr3_aa: CASSFSVTEAFF; cdr3_nt: TGCGCCAGCAGCTTCAGTGTTACTGAAGCTTTCTTT
j_call: TRBJ2-1; d_call: TRBD2; v_call: TRBV18; clone_size: NA; cdr3_aa: CASSQTLAGDEQFF; cdr3_nt: TGTGCCAGCTCACAGACATTAGCGGGAGATGAGCAGTTCTTC
j_call: TRBJ2-7; d_call: NA; v_call: TRBV7-2; clone_size: many; cdr3_aa: CASSSQGMSGSYEQYF; cdr3_nt: TGTGCCAGCAGCTCGCAGGGGATGTCGGGGTCCTACGAGCAGTACTTC
j_call: TRBJ2-4; d_call: TRBD2; v_call: TRBV5-1; clone_size: many; cdr3_aa: CASSPSGGALENIQYF; cdr3_nt: TGCGCCAGCAGCCCAAGCGGGGGGGCTTTAGAAAACATTCAGTACTTC
j_call: TRBJ2-7; d_call: NA; v_call: TRBV12-3/TRBV12-4; clone_size: many; cdr3_aa: CASSLFGGARSYEQYF; cdr3_nt: TGTGCCAGCAGTTTATTCGGCGGGGCGCGGTCCTACGAGCAGTACTTC
j_call: TRBJ2-7; d_call: NA; v_call: TRBV5-1; clone_size: many; cdr3_aa: CASSLGFEVLEQYF; cdr3_nt: TGCGCCAGCAGCTTGGGGTTCGAGGTTCTCGAGCAGTACTTC
j_call: TRBJ2-7; d_call: NA; v_call: TRBV12-3/TRBV12-4; clone_size: many; cdr3_aa: CASSFKGQPIYEQYF; cdr3_nt: TGTGCCAGCAGTTTTAAGGGGCAACCAATCTACGAGCAGTACTTC
j_call: TRBJ2-3; d_call: TRBD2; v_call: TRBV12-3/TRBV12-4; clone_size: many; cdr3_aa: CASSSDSSGGLRDTQYF; cdr3_nt: TGTGCCAGCAGTTCCGACAGTAGCGGGGGCCTCCGAGATACGCAGTATTTT
j_call: TRBJ2-7; d_call: TRBD2; v_call: TRBV5-1; clone_size: many; cdr3_aa: CASSLWTSGIYEQYF; cdr3_nt: TGCGCCAGCAGCCTTTGGACTAGCGGGATCTACGAGCAGTACTTC
j_call: TRBJ1-2; d_call: TRBD1; v_call: TRBV7-9; clone_size: NA; cdr3_aa: CASSFPTAGGLYGYTF; cdr3_nt: TGTGCCAGCAGCTTTCCGACTGCAGGGGGCCTCTATGGCTACACCTTC
j_call: TRBJ2-1; d_call: TRBD1; v_call: TRBV7-6; clone_size: medium-sized; cdr3_aa: CASSLALTGGHYNEQFF; cdr3_nt: TGTGCCAGCAGCTTAGCGTTAACAGGGGGGCACTACAATGAGCAGTTCTTC
j_call: TRBJ2-3; d_call: NA; v_call: TRBV5-1; clone_size: many; cdr3_aa: CASSFRAGPADTQYF; cdr3_nt: TGCGCCAGCAGCTTCAGGGCAGGGCCGGCAGATACGCAGTATTTT
j_call: TRBJ2-5; d_call: NA; v_call: TRBV7-9; clone_size: many; cdr3_aa: CASSITGARETQYF; cdr3_nt: TGTGCCAGCAGCATTACCGGGGCGCGGGAGACCCAGTACTTC
j_call: TRBJ2-7; d_call: NA; v_call: TRBV7-2; clone_size: many; cdr3_aa: CASSLWEDRPYEQYF; cdr3_nt: TGTGCCAGCAGCTTATGGGAGGACAGACCCTACGAGCAGTACTTC
j_call: TRBJ2-7; d_call: NA; v_call: TRBV7-2; clone_size: many; cdr3_aa: CASSLERFYEQYF; cdr3_nt: TGTGCCAGCAGCTTAGAAAGATTTTACGAGCAGTACTTC
j_call: TRBJ2-7; d_call: NA; v_call: TRBV5-6; clone_size: many; cdr3_aa: CASSLPQGDEQYF; cdr3_nt: TGTGCCAGCAGCTTGCCCCAAGGTGACGAGCAGTACTTC
j_call: TRBJ2-7; d_call: TRBD1; v_call: TRBV5-1; clone_size: many; cdr3_aa: CASSAGTGGYEQYF; cdr3_nt: TGCGCCAGCAGCGCCGGGACAGGGGGCTACGAGCAGTACTTC
j_call: TRBJ2-3; d_call: TRBD1; v_call: TRBV6-2/TRBV6-3; clone_size: many; cdr3_aa: CASSYSMDRHTDTQYF; cdr3_nt: TGTGCCAGCAGTTACTCGATGGACAGGCACACAGATACGCAGTATTTT
j_call: TRBJ2-5; d_call: TRBD1; v_call: TRBV5-1; clone_size: many; cdr3_aa: CASSLLQGAQYQETQYF; cdr3_nt: TGCGCCAGCAGCTTACTGCAGGGGGCCCAGTACCAAGAGACCCAGTACTTC
j_call: TRBJ1-6; d_call: NA; v_call: TRBV10-3; clone_size: many; cdr3_aa: CAIKDEYNSPLHF; cdr3_nt: TGTGCCATCAAGGACGAGTATAATTCACCCCTCCACTTT
j_call: TRBJ1-1; d_call: NA; v_call: TRBV13; clone_size: many; cdr3_aa: CASSLTHGEAFF; cdr3_nt: TGTGCCAGCAGCTTGACCCACGGTGAAGCTTTCTTT
j_call: TRBJ2-5; d_call: NA; v_call: TRBV7-9; clone_size: once; cdr3_aa: CASSLETQYF; cdr3_nt: TGTGCCAGCAGCTTAGAGACCCAGTACTTC